The 21 T cell receptor beta chains in this list originate from one sample, sequenced in a study of pediatric ulcerative colitis. Measured with immunoSEQ multiplex PCR; TCRdb has only the in-frame clones, and not every one. This sample has tens of thousands of clones, with 77% found just once. The sample consisted of blood. All receptors come from a boy between 10 and 17 years old with moderate ulcerative colitis.

The V gene is TRBV11-1, the J gene TRBJ2-7; D is unresolved. Germline CDR1 SGHAT, CDR2 FQDESV (reference sequence). The CDR3 consists of 12 residues. The V and J ends lost 2 bases and 5 bases respectively, with 7 bases between them. CDR3 DNA: TGTGCCAGCAGCTTATCAGCCCACGAGCAGTACTTC. This codes for CASSLSAHEQYF.

This clone showed up just once. This rearrangement joins TRBV11-1 to TRBJ2-7; no reliable D call. Germline CDR1 reads SGHAT; CDR2 reads FQDESV (reference sequence). The V end was cut by 2 bases, the J end by 1 base, with 9 bases between. This CDR3 comprises 14 residues. The CDR3, as DNA: TGTGCCAGCAGCTTAAGGCTCGAATCCTACGAGCAGTACTTC. It translates to CASSLRLESYEQYF.

This chain joins TRBV28 and TRBJ1-2; D gene ambiguous. Trimming took 2 bases from V and 7 from J, leaving 11 bases between them. The CDR3 totals 13 residues. Germline CDR1 is MDHEN and CDR2 is SYDVKM. The CDR3 loop reads CASSLQVEGGYTF. In nucleotides, the CDR3 is TGTGCCAGCAGTTTACAGGTGGAGGGTGGCTACACCTTC.

The gene calls are TRBV7-2 and TRBJ1-2; D is unresolved. The CDR3 consists of 18 residues. The germline CDR1 and CDR2 sequences are SGHTA and FQGNSA. Trimming took 6 bases from V and 2 from J, leaving 25 bases between them. DNA of the CDR3: TGTGCCAGCAGAACATCTTTATCCGGGCCTCTTTTCAACTATGGCTACACCTTC. It yields the protein CASRTSLSGPLFNYGYTF.

The V gene is TRBV4-1, the J gene TRBJ1-2; the match to TRBD1 covers 7 bases. V lost 4 bases and J lost 0; bases outside the gene matches: 5. Looked up from germline, CDR1 is MGHRA and CDR2 is YSYEKL. CDR3 length equals 15 residues. The CDR3 is CASSLQGPTNYGYTF. As DNA, the CDR3 is TGCGCCAGCAGCCTACAGGGGCCAACTAACTATGGCTACACCTTC.

V and J are TRBV5-4 and TRBJ2-2; D gene unclear. This CDR3 spans 15 amino acids. Germline V gene sequence: CDR1 SGHNT, CDR2 YYREEE (reference sequence). The V end lost 0 bases, the J end lost 4 bases, and 10 bases lay between the germline ends. Written as DNA, the CDR3 is TGTGCCAGCAGCTTGGCCGGCAGGTCCACCGGGGAGCTGTTTTTT. This sequence encodes CASSLAGRSTGELFF.

Only a few counts were recorded for this clone. The rearrangement joins TRBV19 to TRBJ2-7; possibly TRBD1 for D (5 bases). V lost 3 bases and J lost 2, with 8 bases in between. Germline assignment: CDR1 LNHDA and CDR2 SQIVND (reference sequence). The length of the CDR3 is 13 residues. The CDR3 coding sequence is TGTGCCAGTAGTATGCTAGGGGCCTACGAGCAGTACTTC. This sequence encodes CASSMLGAYEQYF.

With respect to this clone: Germline and junction disagree at one end, which may indicate a read error. The rearrangement joins TRBV19 to TRBJ1-5; 8 nucleotides agree with TRBD1. This CDR3 has 16 residues. Looked up from germline, CDR1 is LNHDA and CDR2 is SQIVND (reference sequence). In DNA form, the CDR3 reads TGTGCCAGTAGGATAGGGGGGACGACAGGGGTTCAGCCCCAGCATTTT. Protein product: CASRIGGTTGVQPQHF.

The V call is TRBV18, the J call TRBJ1-1; no definite D call. This CDR3 is built from 13 residues. The V gene lost 8 bases and the J gene lost 1 base, with 11 bases spanning the gap. CDR1 is KGHSH and CDR2 is LQKENI in the germline V gene. CDR3 amino acids: CASAMSRNTEAFF. The CDR3 bases are TGTGCCAGCGCCATGAGCAGGAACACTGAAGCTTTCTTT.

The V call is TRBV9, the J call TRBJ1-2; D unclear. The V and J ends lost 0 bases and 1 base respectively, with 7 bases between them. This CDR3 has 14 amino acids. The germline V gene encodes CDR1 SGDLS and CDR2 YYNGEE. CDR3 DNA: TGTGCCAGCAGCGTAGACGGCGTTAACTATGGCTACACCTTC. Protein: CASSVDGVNYGYTF.

The V call is TRBV5-1, the J call TRBJ1-1, with 7 nucleotides matching TRBD1. After removal of 2 bases from V and 4 bases from J, the junction contained 20 bases not matched to a gene. CDR1 is SGHRS, CDR2 YFSETQ, per germline. The CDR3 has 19 residues. The CDR3 nucleotides are TGCGCCAGCAGCTTAAGCTCTCACAGGGGCGGAAGGGGTAGCACTGAAGCTTTCTTT. Protein product: CASSLSSHRGGRGSTEAFF.

The CDR3 loop reads CASSSGANVLTF. The DNA of the CDR3 is TGTGCCAGCAGTTCTGGGGCCAACGTCCTGACTTTC. This rearrangement joins TRBV2 to TRBJ2-6, with D unclear. V lost 5 bases and J lost 1, with 0 bases in between. From germline, CDR1 is SNHLY and CDR2 FYNNEI. CDR3 size: 12 residues. Full variable domain (missing parts from reference TRBV2 and TRBJ2-6): EPEVTQTPSHQVTQMGQEVILRCVPISNHLYFYWYRQILGQKVEFLVSFYNNEISEKSEIFDDQFSVERPDGSNFTLKIRSTKLEDSAMYFCASSSGANVLTFGAGSRLTVL.

The J gene is TRBJ2-7, the V gene TRBV5-1, with D perhaps TRBD1 (5 bases). Germline CDR1 SGHRS, CDR2 YFSETQ. CDR3 length: 13 residues. The V and J ends lost 0 bases and 6 bases respectively, with 10 bases between them. The CDR3 DNA is TGCGCCAGCAGCTTGGTCCAGGGCGGCGAGCAGTACTTC. Translation gives CASSLVQGGEQYF.

The chain employs TRBV28 and TRBJ1-5, with D hard to call. The length of the CDR3 is 15 residues. Trimming stripped 6 bases from V and 4 bases from J, with 16 bases between. Germline CDR1 reads MDHEN; CDR2 reads SYDVKM. The CDR3 is CASRVARTGNQPQHF. The CDR3 nucleotides read TGTGCCAGCAGAGTAGCCCGGACGGGTAATCAGCCCCAGCATTTT.

This sequence joins TRBV5-6 and TRBJ2-1, with D unresolved. V lost 0 bases and J 8 bases, leaving 15 bases between the germline ends. In germline, CDR1 is SGHDT, CDR2 YYEEEE. The CDR3 consists of 15 residues. The CDR3 sequence is CASSLDSLRWDEQFF. The CDR3 nucleotides read TGTGCCAGCAGCTTGGATAGCTTACGATGGGATGAGCAGTTCTTC. Full variable domain (outside the CDR3, taken from reference TRBV5-6 and TRBJ2-1): DAGVTQSPTHLIKTRGQQVTLRCSPKSGHDTVSWYQQALGQGPQFIFQYYEEEERQRGNFPDRFSGHQFPNYSSELNVNALLLGDSALYLCASSLDSLRWDEQFFGPGTRLTVL.

The chain is built from TRBV2 and TRBJ2-1; TRBD2 matches at 14 bases. After removal of 6 bases from V and 8 bases from J, the junction contained 9 bases not matched to a gene. The CDR3 is 16 amino acids. CDR1 is SNHLY, CDR2 FYNNEI, per germline. CDR3: CASRGPGLAGADEQFF. CDR3 in DNA: TGTGCCAGCAGGGGACCGGGACTAGCGGGAGCGGATGAGCAGTTCTTC.

The CDR3 spells CASSVAGSGGYNEQFF. CDR3 bases: TGTGCCAGCAGCGTAGCTGGTAGCGGGGGGTACAATGAGCAGTTCTTC. The rearrangement links TRBV9 to TRBJ2-1; 10 nucleotides agree with TRBD2. Germline CDR1 reads SGDLS; CDR2 reads YYNGEE. V was clipped by 0 bases and J by 4 bases; unmatched bases: 4. The CDR3 length is 16 residues.

The V call is TRBV27, the J call TRBJ1-2; D remains unclear. CDR1 is MNHEY, CDR2 SMNVEV, per germline (reference sequence). Deletions cut 5 bases from V and 4 bases from J, with 14 bases between. The length of the CDR3 is 14 residues. The CDR3 region is CASSTTGFRYGYTF. The CDR3 DNA follows: TGTGCCAGCAGTACTACCGGGTTTCGCTATGGCTACACCTTC.

This chain links TRBV18 with TRBJ1-2; the D gene is possibly TRBD1 (5 bases). V dropped 3 bases and J dropped 6 bases, with 14 bases sitting between them. CDR3 length: 14 amino acids. The germline gives CDR1 KGHSH, CDR2 LQKENI. The CDR3 nucleotides read TGTGCCAGCTCACCTAAAAATGGGGGAGATGGCTACACCTTC. Amino acids: CASSPKNGGDGYTF.

The chain links TRBV7-9 to TRBJ2-7; 9 bases align to TRBD1. The CDR3 loop spans 13 amino acids. Per the germline V gene, CDR1 is SEHNR and CDR2 is FQNEAQ (reference sequence). V trimming: 4 bases; J trimming: 3 bases; junction bases outside the gene matches: 1. The CDR3 bases are TGTGCCAGCAGCTGGGGACAGGGCTACGAGCAGTACTTC. Protein: CASSWGQGYEQYF.

The rearrangement joins TRBV12-5 to TRBJ1-1; possibly TRBD1 for D (5 bases). In germline, CDR1 is LGHNT, CDR2 FRNRAP. Trimming removed 6 bases at V and 7 bases at J, with 15 bases between. The CDR3 length is 13 residues. The CDR3 region is CASGPARDFEAFF. Written as DNA, the CDR3 is TGTGCTAGTGGCCCCGCCAGGGACTTTGAAGCTTTCTTT.